This TCR beta chain was recorded in a study of breast tumors, draining lymph nodes, adjacent tissues. In regard to this clonotype: Its specificity is unknown.

V gave up 7 bases and J gave up 4 bases, with 16 bases separating them. This CDR3 has 14 amino acids. Samples came from axillary lymph nodes draining the breast cancer. TCRdb used MiXCR to reprocess the multiplex PCR reads, holding one entry per CDR3 protein. The sample lists around 300,000 distinct CDR3 sequences, 30% seen once, with about 1% in the top ten. Study findings and constraints: Tumors had less TCR diversity than lymph nodes, more than nontumor tissue.

The TCR was taken from a female donor with breast cancer. Some clones in this sample may be carry-over from other donors' samples. The source material was axillary lymph node tissue. The rearrangement joins TRBV12-3 or TRBV12-4 to TRBJ1-2; D is perhaps TRBD1 (5 bases). CDR3 nucleotides: TGTGCCAGCACTTGGGGACTGCCCTCCTATGGCTACACCTTC. Amino acid sequence: CASTWGLPSYGYTF.